This record covers a single TCR beta chain. The V and J ends lost 4 bases and 6 bases respectively, with 15 bases between them. CDR1 is LNHDA and CDR2 is SQIVND in the germline V gene (reference sequence). The CDR3 is made up of 14 amino acids. With baseline, cycle 4 day 1, and cycle 7 day 1 as timepoints, blood was sampled. This entry is derived from a study of OX40 agonist ivuxolimab in advanced cancers. The wider study: Eligibility rules accepted prior anti-PD-1, anti-PD-L1 or anti-CTLA-4 therapy, and roughly 42% had some.

The assay was immunoSEQ multiplex PCR, and TCRdb's table has in-frame clones only and misses some. The sample includes about 75,000 clones, 85% of them seen just once. The material sequenced was CD4+ or CD8+ T cells sorted from blood, taken in a trial of the OX40 agonist ivuxolimab. This receptor was identified in an adult with an advanced solid tumor such as melanoma, head and neck, liver or kidney cancer. The chain combines TRBV19 with TRBJ1-1, with D possibly TRBD1 on 5 matching bases. This chain's CDR3 is CASSTQGFKSEAFF. CDR3 DNA sequence: TGTGCCAGTAGTACGCAGGGTTTTAAATCTGAAGCTTTCTTT.